Following are 8 T cell receptor beta chains from one sample sequenced in a study of shared clonotypes between healthy human individuals. CD45RO-negative, CCR7-selected cells formed the naive CD8 fraction, which excluded terminally differentiated effector memory CD45RA+ cells. Only in-frame clones appear in the TCRdb table, and some are missing; sequencing was by immunoSEQ multiplex PCR. This sample has hundreds of thousands of clones; about 91% occur once, and the top ten carry approximately 25%. The sample comprised naive CD8+ T cells sorted from blood. The origin of the receptors is a man aged 30-40 years in good health.

The V and J genes are TRBV7-9 and TRBJ2-3, with 7 bases lining up with TRBD2. CDR3 length: 14 residues. Germline trimming cut 8 bases from V and 4 bases from J; bases unmatched to any gene: 9. CDR1 SEHNR and CDR2 FQNEAQ come from the germline V gene (reference sequence). CDR3 loop: CASRGGREPDTQYF. In DNA, the CDR3 is TGTGCCAGCCGGGGTGGGCGGGAGCCAGATACGCAGTATTTT.

The chain has TRBV7-2 and TRBJ2-5; TRBD2 is a possible D gene (6 bases). CDR1 SGHTA and CDR2 FQGNSA come from the germline V gene. This CDR3 has 17 residues. Trimming removed 2 bases at V and 5 bases at J, with 21 bases between. CDR3 in amino acids: CASSLLGGGAGQETQYF. The DNA for the CDR3 is TGTGCCAGCAGCTTATTGGGCGGAGGGGCCGGTCAGGAGACCCAGTACTTC.

This chain joins TRBV4-1 and TRBJ2-2; 9 positions agree with TRBD1. Trimming at V came to 6 bases and at J to 5 bases, leaving 13 bases not matched to a gene. Per germline, CDR1 MGHRA and CDR2 YSYEKL. The CDR3 sequence is 17 residues long. The CDR3 loop is CASRLLPGQGGTGELFF. The CDR3 nucleotides read TGCGCCAGCAGACTCCTACCGGGACAGGGAGGTACCGGGGAGCTGTTTTTT.

The chain joins TRBV29-1 to TRBJ1-1; TRBD1 agrees at 7 bases. The CDR3 length is 12 residues. CDR1 is SQVTM and CDR2 is ANQGSEA in the germline V gene. The trim removed 4 bases at V and 6 bases at J, leaving 5 bases unmatched. CDR3 region: CSVVLQGSEAFF. DNA for the CDR3: TGCAGCGTTGTCTTACAGGGGTCTGAAGCTTTCTTT.

J is TRBJ2-3 and V is TRBV9; D might be TRBD2 (6 bases). Germline CDR1 is SGDLS and CDR2 is YYNGEE. The ends were cut back, 0 bases at V and 6 bases at J, with 20 bases in the middle. This CDR3 comprises 17 residues. CDR3 nucleotide sequence: TGTGCCAGCAGCGTAGTGGGAGGACCGGCCGCGGCGGATACGCAGTATTTT. Protein product: CASSVVGGPAAADTQYF.

J is TRBJ1-3 and V is TRBV7-6; 9 bases agree with TRBD1. The CDR3 totals 15 residues. Losses at the gene ends were 5 bases for V and 4 bases for J; bases not matched to a gene: 6. Germline CDR1 reads SGHVS; CDR2 reads FNYEAQ. CDR3 coding DNA: TGTGCCAGCAGCCAAGGGACAGGGACGGGAAACACCATATATTTT. It encodes CASSQGTGTGNTIYF.

The V and J genes are TRBV9 and TRBJ1-4; no reliable D call. There are 15 residues in the CDR3. V was clipped by 3 bases and J by 0 bases, with 9 bases between them. Germline-derived CDR1 and CDR2 are SGDLS and YYNGEE. In DNA, the CDR3 is TGTGCCAGCAGCGCTGACGTTACAACTAATGAAAAACTGTTTTTT. Translated, it gives CASSADVTTNEKLFF.

Here the CDR3 reads CASSAAGTLKDNEQFF. The DNA for the CDR3 is TGTGCCAGCAGCGCGGCCGGGACTTTAAAGGACAATGAGCAGTTCTTC. The chain employs TRBV9 and TRBJ2-1; a weak D match, TRBD2 (6 bases). Looked up from germline, CDR1 is SGDLS and CDR2 is YYNGEE. The CDR3 sequence is 16 residues long. V was cut by 3 bases and J by 5 bases, with 18 bases left in between.